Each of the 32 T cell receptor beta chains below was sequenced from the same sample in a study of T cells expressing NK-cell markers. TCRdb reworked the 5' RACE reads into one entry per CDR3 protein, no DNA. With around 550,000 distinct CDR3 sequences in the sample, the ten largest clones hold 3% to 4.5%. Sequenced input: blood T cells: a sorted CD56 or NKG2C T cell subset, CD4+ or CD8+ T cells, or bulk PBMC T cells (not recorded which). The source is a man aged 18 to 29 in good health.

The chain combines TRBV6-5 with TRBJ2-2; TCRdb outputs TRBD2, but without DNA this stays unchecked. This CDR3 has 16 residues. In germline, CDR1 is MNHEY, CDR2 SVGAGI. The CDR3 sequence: CASSYSLAGAGGELFF.

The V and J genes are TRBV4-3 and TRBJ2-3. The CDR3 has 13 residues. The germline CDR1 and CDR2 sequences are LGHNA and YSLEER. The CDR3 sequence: CASSQDDRDTQYF.

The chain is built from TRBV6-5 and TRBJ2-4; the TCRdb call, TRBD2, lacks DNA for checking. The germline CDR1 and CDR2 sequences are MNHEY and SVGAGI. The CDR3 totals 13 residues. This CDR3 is CASRAGGKNIQYF.

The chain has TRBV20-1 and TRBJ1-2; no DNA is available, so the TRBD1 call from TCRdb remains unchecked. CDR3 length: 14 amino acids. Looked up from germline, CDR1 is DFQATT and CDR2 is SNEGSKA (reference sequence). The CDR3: CSAREGHPNYGYTF.

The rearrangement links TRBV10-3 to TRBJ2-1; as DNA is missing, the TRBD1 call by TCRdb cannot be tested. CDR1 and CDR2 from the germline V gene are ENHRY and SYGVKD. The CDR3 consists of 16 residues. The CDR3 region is CAISERTGDGYNEQFF.

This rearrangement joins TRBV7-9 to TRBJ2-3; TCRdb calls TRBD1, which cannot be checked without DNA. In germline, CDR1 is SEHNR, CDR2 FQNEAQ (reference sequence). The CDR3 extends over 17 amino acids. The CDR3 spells CASSPINRDGNTDTQYF.

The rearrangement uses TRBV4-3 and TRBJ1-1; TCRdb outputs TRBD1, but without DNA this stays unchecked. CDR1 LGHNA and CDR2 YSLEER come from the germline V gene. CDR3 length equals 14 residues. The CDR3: CASSLTGQGEAAFF.

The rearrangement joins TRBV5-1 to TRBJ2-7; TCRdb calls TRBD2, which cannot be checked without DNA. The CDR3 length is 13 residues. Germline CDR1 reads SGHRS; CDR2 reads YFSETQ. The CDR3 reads CASSDAGVGEQYF.

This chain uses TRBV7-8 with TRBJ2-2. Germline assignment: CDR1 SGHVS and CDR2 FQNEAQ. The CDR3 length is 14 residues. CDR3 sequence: CASSLTEIPGELFF.

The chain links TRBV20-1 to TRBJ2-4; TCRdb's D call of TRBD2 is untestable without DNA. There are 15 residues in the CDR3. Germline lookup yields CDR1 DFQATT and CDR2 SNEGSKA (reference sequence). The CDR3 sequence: CSARLAGVSKNIQYF.

The CDR3 loop reads CSARSRDRGYEQYF. The rearrangement links TRBV20-1 to TRBJ2-7; TCRdb proposes TRBD1, but this gene call is untestable without DNA. This CDR3 region has 14 residues. Germline V lookup: CDR1 DFQATT, CDR2 SNEGSKA (reference sequence).

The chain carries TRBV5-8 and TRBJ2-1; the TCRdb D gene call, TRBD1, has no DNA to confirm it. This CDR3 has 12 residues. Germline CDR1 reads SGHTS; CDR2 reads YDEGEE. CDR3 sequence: CASQGSGVEQFF.

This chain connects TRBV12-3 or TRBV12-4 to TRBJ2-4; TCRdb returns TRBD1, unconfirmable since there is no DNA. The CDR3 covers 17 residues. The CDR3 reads CASSFLGQGAAKNIQYF.

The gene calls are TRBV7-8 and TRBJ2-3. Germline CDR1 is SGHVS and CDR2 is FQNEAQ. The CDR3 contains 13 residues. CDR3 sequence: CASYRDSTDTQYF.

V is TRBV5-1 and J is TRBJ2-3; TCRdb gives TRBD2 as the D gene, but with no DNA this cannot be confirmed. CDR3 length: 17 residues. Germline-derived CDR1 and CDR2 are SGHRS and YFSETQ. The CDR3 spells CASKPTTGASGTDTQYF.

The CDR3 region is CASSLIPENRELFF. The V gene is TRBV7-9, the J gene TRBJ2-2. The CDR3 totals 14 residues. CDR1 SEHNR and CDR2 FQNEAQ come from the germline V gene (reference sequence).

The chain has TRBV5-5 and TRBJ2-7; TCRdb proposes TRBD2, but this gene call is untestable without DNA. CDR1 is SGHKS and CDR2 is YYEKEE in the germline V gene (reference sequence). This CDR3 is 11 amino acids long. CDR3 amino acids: CASSLGRYQYF. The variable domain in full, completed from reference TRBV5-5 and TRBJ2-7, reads DAGVTQSPTHLIKTRGQQVTLRCSPISGHKSVSWYQQVLGQGPQFIFQYYEKEERGRGNFPDRFSARQFPNYSSELNVNALLLGDSALYLCASSLGRYQYFGPGTRLTVT.

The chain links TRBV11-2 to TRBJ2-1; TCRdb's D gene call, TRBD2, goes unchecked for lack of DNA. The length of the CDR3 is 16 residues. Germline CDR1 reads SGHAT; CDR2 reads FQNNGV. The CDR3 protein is CASRGERESSYNEQFF. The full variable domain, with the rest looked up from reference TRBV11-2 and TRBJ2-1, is EAGVAQSPRYKIIEKRQSVAFWCNPISGHATLYWYQQILGQGPKLLIQFQNNGVVDDSQLPKDRFSAERLKGVDSTLKIQPAKLEDSAVYLCASRGERESSYNEQFFGPGTRLTVL.

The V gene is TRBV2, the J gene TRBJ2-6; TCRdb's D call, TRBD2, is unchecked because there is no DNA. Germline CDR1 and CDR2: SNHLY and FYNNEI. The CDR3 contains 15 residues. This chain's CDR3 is CASKLGPSGANVLTF.

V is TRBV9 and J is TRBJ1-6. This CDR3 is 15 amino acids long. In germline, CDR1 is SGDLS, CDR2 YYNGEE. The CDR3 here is CASSPRGRTNSPLHF.

This chain's CDR3 is CASKMTSGTYNEQFF. V gene TRBV6-4 combines with J gene TRBJ2-1; TCRdb returns TRBD2, unconfirmable since there is no DNA. The CDR3 sequence is 15 residues long. The germline V gene has CDR1 MRHNA and CDR2 SNTAGT.

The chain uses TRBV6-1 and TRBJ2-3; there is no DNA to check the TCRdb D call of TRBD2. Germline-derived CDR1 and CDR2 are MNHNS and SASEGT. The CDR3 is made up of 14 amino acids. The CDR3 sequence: CASSLWRVTDTQYF.

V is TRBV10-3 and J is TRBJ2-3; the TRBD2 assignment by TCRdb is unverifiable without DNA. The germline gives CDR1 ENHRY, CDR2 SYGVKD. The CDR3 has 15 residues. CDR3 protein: CAISWTSGMVDTQYF.

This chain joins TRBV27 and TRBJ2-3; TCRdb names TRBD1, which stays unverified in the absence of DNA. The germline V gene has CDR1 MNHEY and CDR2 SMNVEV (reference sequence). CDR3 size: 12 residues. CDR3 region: CASIGAGDTQYF.

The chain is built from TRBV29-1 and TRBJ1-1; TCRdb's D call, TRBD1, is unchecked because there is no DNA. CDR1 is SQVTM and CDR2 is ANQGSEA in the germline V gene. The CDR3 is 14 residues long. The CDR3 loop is CSVAGQFMNTEAFF.

CDR3 residues: CSAGGMGQGIDTQYF. The chain is built from TRBV20-1 and TRBJ2-3; TCRdb proposes TRBD1, but this gene call is untestable without DNA. The germline CDR1 and CDR2 sequences are DFQATT and SNEGSKA (reference sequence). This CDR3 has 15 residues.

The chain's CDR3 is CASSYSVGQGPGTLHF. The V and J genes are TRBV6-5 and TRBJ1-6; TCRdb calls TRBD1, which cannot be checked without DNA. Germline V gives CDR1 MNHEY, CDR2 SVGAGI. CDR3 size: 16 residues.

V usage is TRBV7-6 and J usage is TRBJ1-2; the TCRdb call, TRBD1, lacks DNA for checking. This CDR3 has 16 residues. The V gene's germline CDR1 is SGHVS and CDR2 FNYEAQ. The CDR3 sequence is CASSLGPRPGDGGYTF. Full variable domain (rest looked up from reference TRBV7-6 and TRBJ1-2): GAGVSQSPRYKVTKRGQDVALRCDPISGHVSLYWYRQALGQGPEFLTYFNYEAQQDKSGLPNDRFSAERPEGSISTLTIQRTEQRDSAMYRCASSLGPRPGDGGYTFGSGTRLTVV.

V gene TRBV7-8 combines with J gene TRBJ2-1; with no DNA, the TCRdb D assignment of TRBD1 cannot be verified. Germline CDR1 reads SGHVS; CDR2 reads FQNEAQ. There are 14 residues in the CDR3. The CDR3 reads CASSRDNPTNEQFF.

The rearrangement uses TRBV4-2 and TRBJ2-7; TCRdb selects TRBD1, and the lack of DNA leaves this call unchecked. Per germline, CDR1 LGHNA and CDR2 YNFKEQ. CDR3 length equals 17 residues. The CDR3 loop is CASSQEDQQGGSNEQYF.

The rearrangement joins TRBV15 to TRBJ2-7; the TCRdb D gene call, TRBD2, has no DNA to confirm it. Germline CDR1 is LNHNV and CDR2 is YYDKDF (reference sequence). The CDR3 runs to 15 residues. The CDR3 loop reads CATSPRTSGSYEQYF.

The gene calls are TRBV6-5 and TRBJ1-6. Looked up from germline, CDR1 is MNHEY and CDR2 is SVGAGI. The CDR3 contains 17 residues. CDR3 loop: CATTKLAARAGDSPLHF.